This T cell receptor beta chain was captured by sequencing in a study of control samples from healthy donors and cancer patients. The germline V gene encodes CDR1 SGHAT and CDR2 FQNNGV. CDR3 length equals 15 residues. The V gene end was trimmed by 1 base and the J gene end by 7 bases; junction bases not matched to a gene: 6. Profiling relied on immunoSEQ multiplex PCR, and the TCRdb table lists in-frame clones only, not all of them. The sample yields 140,000 or so clones, 90% to 95% seen once. The sequence was collected from a man aged 60 to 69 with colorectal cancer. The chain carries TRBV11-2 and TRBJ2-3; 9 bases map to TRBD2. Material for sequencing was PBMCs. In DNA form, the CDR3 reads TGTGCCAGCAGCTTAGTTGCGGGGGGGATGAATACGCAGTATTTT. Protein sequence: CASSLVAGGMNTQYF.